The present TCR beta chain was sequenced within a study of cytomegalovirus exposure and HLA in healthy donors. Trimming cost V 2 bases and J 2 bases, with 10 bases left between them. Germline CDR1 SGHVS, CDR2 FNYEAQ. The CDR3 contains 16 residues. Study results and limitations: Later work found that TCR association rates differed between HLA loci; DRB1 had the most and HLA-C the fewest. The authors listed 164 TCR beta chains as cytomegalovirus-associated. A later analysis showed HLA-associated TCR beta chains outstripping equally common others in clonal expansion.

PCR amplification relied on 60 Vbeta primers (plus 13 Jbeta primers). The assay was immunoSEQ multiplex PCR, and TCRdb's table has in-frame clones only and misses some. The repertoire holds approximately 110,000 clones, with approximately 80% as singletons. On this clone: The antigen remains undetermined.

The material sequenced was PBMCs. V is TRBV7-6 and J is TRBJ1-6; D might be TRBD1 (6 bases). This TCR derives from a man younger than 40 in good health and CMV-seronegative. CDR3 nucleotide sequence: TGTGCCAGCAGCTTATCAGGGGCGACCTATAATTCACCCCTCCACTTT. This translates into CASSLSGATYNSPLHF.